Below, 10 T cell receptor beta chains from the same sample are listed, as sequenced in a study of vaccination effects on CD4 cells after COVID-19. Their recognized antigens are unknown. The assay was immunoSEQ multiplex PCR, and TCRdb's table has in-frame clones only and misses some. There are 80,000 to 95,000 clones in the sample; under 85% occur only once, and around 1.1% lies in the top ten. Ahead of sequencing, the ViraFEST assay grew antigen-specific CD4+ T cells using viral peptide pools. Culture lasted over 9 days before CD4+ T cell isolation. Each participant was given two doses of one vaccine (BNT162b2 or mRNA-1273). This sample comprised CD4+ T cells from PBMCs cultured with HCoV-OC43 spike peptides, obtained after COVID-19 vaccination. Subset described: HCoV-OC43 spike overlapping peptide pool stimulation. These receptors were collected from a human donor who received a COVID-19 vaccine.

The V gene is TRBV30, the J gene TRBJ1-3; D call uncertain. Deletions cut 3 bases from V and 0 bases from J, with 9 bases between. Germline CDR1 is GTSNPN and CDR2 is SVGIG (reference sequence). This CDR3 region has 14 residues. Here the CDR3 reads CAWRVTGSGNTIYF. CDR3 nucleotides: TGTGCCTGGAGGGTGACGGGCTCTGGAAACACCATATATTTT.

Only one count was recorded for this clone. The CDR3 loop reads CASSLVSGPETQYF. The DNA of the CDR3 is TGTGCCAGCAGCTTAGTTAGCGGGCCAGAGACCCAGTACTTC. The chain has TRBV7-2 and TRBJ2-5; 7 bases are shared with TRBD2. CDR1 is SGHTA and CDR2 is FQGNSA in the germline V gene. The CDR3 totals 14 residues. After removal of 1 base from V and 4 bases from J, the junction contained 3 bases not matched to a gene.

CDR3 region: CSVTPGQGWGYTF. The CDR3 DNA sequence: TGCAGCGTTACTCCGGGACAGGGATGGGGCTACACCTTC. This chain links TRBV29-1 with TRBJ1-2; 9 nucleotides align to TRBD1. Germline V gives CDR1 SQVTM, CDR2 ANQGSEA. The length of the CDR3 is 13 residues. The V gene end was trimmed by 5 bases and the J gene end by 8 bases; junction bases not matched to a gene: 9. The whole variable domain, filled in from reference TRBV29-1 and TRBJ1-2, reads SAVISQKPSRDICQRGTSLTIQCQVDSQVTMMFWYRQQPGQSLTLIATANQGSEATYESGFVIDKFPISRPNLTFSTLTVSNMSPEDSSIYLCSVTPGQGWGYTFGSGTRLTVV.

In nucleotides, the CDR3 is TGTGCCAGCAGTAGGGACGTCTCTGGAAACACCATATATTTT. It yields the protein CASSRDVSGNTIYF. The genes are TRBV14 and TRBJ1-3, with TRBD1 as a possible D gene (5 bases). The V and J ends lost 6 bases and 0 bases respectively, with 9 bases between them. CDR1 is SGHDN, CDR2 FVKESK, per germline. This CDR3 is 14 amino acids long. Variable domain in full (rest from reference TRBV14 and TRBJ1-3): EAGVTQFPSHSVIEKGQTVTLRCDPISGHDNLYWYRRVMGKEIKFLLHFVKESKQDESGMPNNRFLAERTGGTYSTLKVQPAELEDSGVYFCASSRDVSGNTIYFGEGSWLTVV.

The genes are TRBV27 and TRBJ2-1, with a possible D match to TRBD1 (7 bases). Trimming removed 5 bases at V and 3 bases at J, with 23 bases between. Looked up from germline, CDR1 is MNHEY and CDR2 is SMNVEV (reference sequence). The CDR3 sequence is 18 residues long. The CDR3 DNA reads as TGTGCCAGCAGTCCTCGTGGAGGGGGCGTTCTCAACTACAATGAGCAGTTCTTC. It specifies CASSPRGGGVLNYNEQFF.

This clone was seen a handful of times. The rearrangement uses TRBV24-1 and TRBJ1-2, with 10 positions matching TRBD1. The CDR3 sequence is 16 residues long. Germline V gene lookup returns CDR1 KGHDR and CDR2 SFDVKD. Germline trimming cut 7 bases from V and 6 bases from J; bases unmatched to any gene: 13. CDR3 protein: CATSSERGQGRDGYTF. CDR3 nucleotide sequence: TGTGCCACCAGCTCCGAACGGGGACAGGGGAGGGATGGCTACACCTTC.

This clone has only one observation. This chain uses TRBV6-2 or TRBV6-3 with TRBJ1-2; TRBD1 might be the D (6 bases). The CDR3 is 14 amino acids. CDR1 is MNHEY and CDR2 is SVGEGT in the germline V gene. V lost 2 bases to trimming and J lost 0 bases, with 7 bases between them. The CDR3 is CASSYRTANYGYTF. The CDR3 DNA reads as TGTGCCAGCAGTTACCGGACAGCTAACTATGGCTACACCTTC.

The V and J genes are TRBV29-1 and TRBJ1-2; 7 bases align to TRBD1. Looked up from germline, CDR1 is SQVTM and CDR2 is ANQGSEA. With V trimmed by 3 bases and J by 7 bases, 5 bases remained unmatched. CDR3 length: 12 amino acids. DNA of the CDR3: TGCAGCGTTGAGAGGGGGCTTAGTGGCTACACCTTC. Protein: CSVERGLSGYTF.

The genes are TRBV9 and TRBJ2-3, with TRBD1 as a possible D gene (5 bases). Germline-derived CDR1 and CDR2 are SGDLS and YYNGEE. V shed 0 bases and J shed 4 bases, with 12 bases lying between them. The CDR3 has 15 amino acids. The CDR3 DNA is TGTGCCAGCAGCGTAGATTCTCAGGGCGCAGATACGCAGTATTTT. Translating it yields CASSVDSQGADTQYF.

The CDR3 region has the DNA TGCAGCGTCGACAGGGGCGCGGGAGGCTACACCTTC. Protein: CSVDRGAGGYTF. This chain links TRBV29-1 with TRBJ1-2, with 8 bases identical to TRBD1. The germline gives CDR1 SQVTM, CDR2 ANQGSEA. CDR3 length: 12 residues. Trimming took 6 bases from V and 8 from J; bases not matched to a gene: 8.